These 3 T cell receptor beta chains were all obtained from the same sample, sequenced in a study of tumor and adjacent non-tumor tissue in lung cancer. The template was RNA from unsorted bulk tissue. This non-tumor lung sample came from over 3 cm beyond the tumor edge. Three rounds of nested PCR, following a modified ARM-PCR protocol, produced the TCRbeta library. A single record per CDR3 protein comes from TCRdb applying MiXCR to the multiplex PCR reads. Of over 80,000 distinct CDR3 sequences listed, roughly 77% are singletons. The sample comprised distant non-tumor lung tissue. These receptors were collected from a woman aged 50 to 65 with non-small cell lung cancer.

The V and J genes are TRBV4-1 and TRBJ2-4, with D tentatively TRBD1 or TRBD2 (5 bases each). From germline, CDR1 is MGHRA and CDR2 YSYEKL. The CDR3 is made up of 17 amino acids. Trimming stripped 2 bases from V and 7 bases from J, with 21 bases between. CDR3 sequence (DNA): TGCGCCAGCAGCCAACCCGTCCGAGGGACCGGTACGAACATTCAGTACTTC. It yields the protein CASSQPVRGTGTNIQYF.

This clonotype has at least ten counts. This chain uses TRBV12-3 or TRBV12-4 with TRBJ1-1; D perhaps matches TRBD1 (5 bases). The length of the CDR3 is 17 residues. The V end was cut by 5 bases, the J end by 0 bases, with 19 bases between. CDR3 region: CASSHSPGLNMNTEAFF. CDR3 DNA: TGTGCCAGCAGTCATTCCCCGGGACTGAACATGAACACTGAAGCTTTCTTT.

This clonotype appeared a single time. The rearrangement uses TRBV11-2 and TRBJ2-1; D might be TRBD2 (5 bases). V lost 5 bases and J 10 bases, leaving 15 bases between the germline ends. This CDR3 has 13 amino acids. Germline CDR1 reads SGHAT; CDR2 reads FQNNGV. CDR3: CASSVEALGEQFF. The CDR3, as DNA: TGTGCCAGCAGCGTGGAGGCCCTCGGGGAGCAGTTCTTC.